This record looks at one TCR beta chain sequence and its context. Its antigen target is currently unknown. No much larger clonotype is one base removed from it; base qualities were not supplied. The data originate from a study of blood T cell repertoires in COVID-19 (TCRdb year 2020). Describing the broader study: Samples covering the acute and convalescent phases of COVID-19 were provided by collaborators in the United States, Italy and Spain. The prospective study material was composed of cDNA or gDNA derived from T cells, B-cell-depleted T cells, or PBMCs. The dataset comprised deeply sampled blood TCRbeta repertoires from subjects exposed to, actively infected with, or recovered from COVID-19. The repertoires were released in a freely available public database intended as a resource for research on the immune response to SARS-CoV-2. Samples were obtained from the ongoing ImmuneRACE study (first 160 participants) and from over 1,000 subjects provided by 6 global collaborators. A de-identified subject ID, COVID-19 status, age in years and sex were almost always included in the sample metadata. Where available, HLA class I and class II types were obtained from metadata supplied by the sample provider rather than from assay-based typing.

Findings and caveats that apply to the study as a whole: The amount of clinical and demographic metadata varied by source and participant and was provided uncurated.

In the germline V gene, CDR1 corresponds to LGHNT and CDR2 to FRNRAP. V is shortened by 6 bases, J by 2 bases, and the region joining them spans 13 bases. The CDR3 measures 14 amino acids from cysteine to phenylalanine. Here the CDR3 DNA is all that survives: 42 bases in frame from base 1. The immunoSEQ Assay, a bias-controlled multiplex PCR, was used to amplify TCRbeta CDR3 regions from genomic DNA. As for the authors' bioinformatics: The number of nucleated cells in each sample was estimated by amplification of reference gene primers within the assay. To quantify the absolute abundance of each unique TCRbeta CDR3 rearrangement, sequence reads were collapsed and filtered. For each sample, productive Simpson clonality was calculated as the square root of Simpson's diversity index over productive rearrangements. Not all clones reach the TCRdb copy of this immuneACCESS table, which keeps in-frame sequences only. Checked studies attribute under half of the gap to unresolved V genes and leave the rest unexplained. That table supplies the V and J calls and clone size; D and trimming were determined from the DNA. Recorded for this sample are roughly 180,000 clones; roughly 80% of them occurred a single time. The ten largest clones capture about 5.8% of the sample.

Enrolling through a virtual design, the prospective study's participants ranged in age from roughly 18 to 89 years and lived across around 25 United States geographic areas. Cohort assignment in the prospective study relied on participant-reported clinical history from a screening survey and a study questionnaire. In the prospective study, whole blood, serum and a nasopharyngeal or oropharyngeal swab were collected from each participant by mobile phlebotomists. Over a roughly 2-month period, participants in the prospective study had the option of providing additional blood draws and questionnaires. Blood samples from the prospective study were shipped frozen or at room temperature prior to DNA extraction.

The clonotype was recovered from a woman in her thirties or forties with acute COVID-19. The sample consisted of PBMCs or T cells enriched from blood (not recorded which). Recombination linked TRBV12-5 to TRBJ1-2; the D gene is perhaps TRBD1, from 5 matching bases. The CDR3 region reads CASGTTGGNYGYTF. The DNA sequence is given as TGTGCTAGTGGCACCACGGGGGGAAACTATGGCTACACCTTC.